Listed here are 16 T cell receptor beta chains from one sample, sequenced in a study of Ad26.COV2.S vaccination and SARS-CoV-2 variants. Some clones are missing from TCRdb's copy, which holds only in-frame ones; the method was immunoSEQ multiplex PCR. This sample carries more than 150,000 clones, around 88% of them seen once, and the ten largest clones take 4.5% to 7.5%. Specimen: peripheral blood, collected after recovery from COVID-19. Source of these receptors: a human donor who had recovered from COVID-19.

The chain recombines TRBV27 with TRBJ2-3; D gene uncertain. V lost 5 bases and J lost 2, with 11 bases in between. The germline CDR1 and CDR2 sequences are MNHEY and SMNVEV (reference sequence). The CDR3 consists of 14 residues. The CDR3 bases are TGTGCCAGCAGTCCCCGACAATACACAGATACGCAGTATTTT. It codes for CASSPRQYTDTQYF.

This sequence joins TRBV11-3 and TRBJ1-3, with no clear D. CDR1 and CDR2 (germline): SGHNT, YENEEA. Between the trimmed V and J ends, which lost 4 bases and 2 bases, there was a span of 9 bases. This CDR3 has 14 amino acids. The CDR3 spells CASSSTMAGNTIYF. In DNA, the CDR3 is TGTGCCAGCAGCTCGACCATGGCTGGAAACACCATATATTTT.

The sample holds a few counts of this clone. This sample also contains other DNA sequences that code for the same CDR3. The chain joins TRBV9 to TRBJ1-3; D call uncertain. V lost 0 bases and J lost 0, with 7 bases in between. Per the germline V gene, CDR1 is SGDLS and CDR2 is YYNGEE. The CDR3 extends over 15 amino acids. The chain's CDR3 is CASSVGGNSGNTIYF. The CDR3 nucleotides read TGTGCCAGCAGCGTAGGAGGGAACTCTGGAAACACCATATATTTT.

J is TRBJ2-7 and V is TRBV6-1, with D maybe TRBD2 (5 bases). The CDR3 sequence is 12 residues long. Per germline, CDR1 MNHNS and CDR2 SASEGT. V was pared by 1 base and J by 8 bases, with 9 bases between. CDR3 coding DNA: TGTGCCAGCAGTGAAGGGAGGAGGAAGCAGTACTTC. The encoded protein is CASSEGRRKQYF.

The gene calls are TRBV30 and TRBJ1-1; D unresolved. The ends were cut back, 3 bases at V and 1 base at J, with 9 bases in the middle. CDR3 size: 13 residues. CDR1 is GTSNPN and CDR2 is SVGIG in the germline V gene (reference sequence). CDR3 sequence reads: CAWSVHTNTEAFF. The CDR3 bases are TGTGCCTGGAGCGTACACACGAACACTGAAGCTTTCTTT.

V usage is TRBV29-1 and J usage is TRBJ1-2; maybe TRBD1 (6 bases). Per germline, CDR1 SQVTM and CDR2 ANQGSEA. V was clipped by 4 bases and J by 8 bases, with 11 bases between them. The CDR3 is made up of 11 amino acids. The CDR3 loop reads CSVVAGEGYTF. DNA for the CDR3: TGCAGCGTTGTAGCAGGGGAGGGCTACACCTTC.

This clone occurred once. The V and J genes are TRBV6-5 and TRBJ2-5; D unresolved. The CDR3 is made up of 12 amino acids. V was cut by 2 bases and J by 5 bases, with 6 bases left in between. Germline-derived CDR1 and CDR2 are MNHEY and SVGAGI. The CDR3 DNA reads TGTGCCAGCAGTTACGATTGGGAGACCCAGTACTTC. Encoded protein: CASSYDWETQYF.

In this sample, this clone turned up a few times. This chain uses TRBV7-8 with TRBJ1-6; D is ambiguous. This CDR3 has 18 residues. V lost 0 bases and J 5 bases, leaving 17 bases between the germline ends. Germline CDR1 is SGHVS and CDR2 is FQNEAQ. The CDR3 region has the DNA TGTGCCAGCAGCTTAGCGATGGCCTCCCACCGCGATAATTCACCCCTCCACTTT. Its protein is CASSLAMASHRDNSPLHF. Supplemented by reference TRBV7-8 and TRBJ1-6, the full variable domain reads GAGVSQSPRYKVAKRGQDVALRCDPISGHVSLFWYQQALGQGPEFLTYFQNEAQLDKSGLPSDRFFAERPEGSVSTLKIQRTQQEDSAVYLCASSLAMASHRDNSPLHFGNGTRLTVT.

The rearrangement uses TRBV19 and TRBJ2-5; no reliable D call. V lost 5 bases to trimming and J lost 1 base, with 11 bases between them. The CDR3 has 14 amino acids. CDR1 is LNHDA, CDR2 SQIVND, per germline (reference sequence). The CDR3 nucleotides read TGTGCCAGTAGTGCCGAGTGGGGCCAAGAGACCCAGTACTTC. Protein: CASSAEWGQETQYF. Supplemented by reference TRBV19 and TRBJ2-5, the full variable domain reads DGGITQSPKYLFRKEGQNVTLSCEQNLNHDAMYWYRQDPGQGLRLIYYSQIVNDFQKGDIAEGYSVSREKKESFPLTVTSAQKNPTAFYLCASSAEWGQETQYFGPGTRLLVL.

This clone has only one observation. The chain joins TRBV11-2 to TRBJ1-1; possibly TRBD1 for D (5 bases). Germline V lookup: CDR1 SGHAT, CDR2 FQNNGV. The CDR3 sequence is 15 residues long. The V end was cut by 3 bases, the J end by 2 bases, with 13 bases between. CDR3 bases: TGTGCCAGCAGCTTCACCGGGACTAGCAACACTGAAGCTTTCTTT. Its translation: CASSFTGTSNTEAFF.

In this sample, this clone turned up a few times. This chain connects TRBV9 to TRBJ2-5, with a tentative D call TRBD2 (5 bases). With 2 bases removed from V and 4 bases from J, the gap between germline ends came to 12 bases. Germline loops: CDR1 SGDLS, CDR2 YYNGEE. The CDR3 contains 14 residues. CDR3 sequence reads: CASSVSGLGETQYF. DNA of the CDR3: TGTGCCAGCAGCGTGTCGGGGTTGGGAGAGACCCAGTACTTC.

The rearrangement uses TRBV14 and TRBJ2-3; D ambiguous. Germline V gives CDR1 SGHDN, CDR2 FVKESK. This CDR3 has 15 amino acids. Trimming removed 0 bases from V and 6 bases from J, with 13 bases in between. The CDR3 sequence is CASSQDENLRDTQYF. DNA for the CDR3: TGTGCCAGCAGCCAAGATGAGAACCTAAGGGATACGCAGTATTTT.

CDR3: CASGGPLRIQYF. As DNA, the CDR3 is TGTGCCTCCGGGGGGCCCCTCCGCATTCAGTACTTC. The V call is TRBV6-5, the J call TRBJ2-4; D may be TRBD2 (7 bases). V dropped 11 bases and J dropped 9 bases, with 17 bases sitting between them. The CDR3 extends over 12 amino acids. The germline CDR1 and CDR2 sequences are MNHEY and SVGAGI.

This clone occurred a few times. V gene TRBV7-2 combines with J gene TRBJ2-3; D may be TRBD2 (5 bases). Germline V gene lookup returns CDR1 SGHTA and CDR2 FQGNSA. Trimming removed 5 bases at V and 10 bases at J, with 16 bases between. The CDR3 runs to 13 residues. As DNA, the CDR3 is TGTGCCAGCAGCATAGGTGGCCCGGAGGCGCAGTATTTT. Translation gives CASSIGGPEAQYF.

The V and J genes are TRBV15 and TRBJ1-2, with a tentative D call TRBD1 (5 bases). The V and J ends lost 0 bases and 6 bases respectively, with 17 bases between them. CDR1 is LNHNV and CDR2 is YYDKDF in the germline V gene (reference sequence). The CDR3 is 16 residues long. CDR3 in DNA: TGTGCCACCAGCAGAGATCTTCGGGGCAGGGCTGATGGCTACACCTTC. Protein product: CATSRDLRGRADGYTF.

This clone was recorded a few times. J is TRBJ2-1 and V is TRBV5-1; 14 bases match TRBD2. The CDR3 contains 17 residues. V shed 2 bases, J shed 6 bases, and the junction held 7 bases outside the gene matches. CDR1 is SGHRS, CDR2 YFSETQ, per germline. This CDR3 is CASSFLPTSGGANEQFF. CDR3 DNA: TGCGCCAGCAGCTTCCTCCCGACTAGCGGGGGGGCCAATGAGCAGTTCTTC.